Here is one T cell receptor beta chain with its context. This sample was taken from a study of blood T cell repertoires in COVID-19. The CDR3 spans 15 residues. CDR1 and CDR2 from the germline V gene are LNHDA and SQIVND (reference sequence). Trimming shortened V by 5 bases and J by 8 bases, and 16 bases separated the two germline ends. Recruits, aged roughly 18 to 95 years, lived in 24 US areas. Clones were sequenced by immunoSEQ multiplex PCR, and TCRdb holds only the in-frame ones, with some missing. The data show more than 110,000 clones, with approximately 88% seen just once and 4.5% to 7% held by the top ten.

The specimen sequenced was PBMCs or T cells enriched from blood (not recorded which). The source is a man in his forties with acute COVID-19. V and J are TRBV19 and TRBJ1-6, with D possibly TRBD1 on 5 matching bases. CDR3 sequence reads: CASSPTGDRHSPLHF. CDR3 coding DNA: TGTGCCAGTAGTCCCACGGGCGACAGACATTCACCCCTCCACTTT.